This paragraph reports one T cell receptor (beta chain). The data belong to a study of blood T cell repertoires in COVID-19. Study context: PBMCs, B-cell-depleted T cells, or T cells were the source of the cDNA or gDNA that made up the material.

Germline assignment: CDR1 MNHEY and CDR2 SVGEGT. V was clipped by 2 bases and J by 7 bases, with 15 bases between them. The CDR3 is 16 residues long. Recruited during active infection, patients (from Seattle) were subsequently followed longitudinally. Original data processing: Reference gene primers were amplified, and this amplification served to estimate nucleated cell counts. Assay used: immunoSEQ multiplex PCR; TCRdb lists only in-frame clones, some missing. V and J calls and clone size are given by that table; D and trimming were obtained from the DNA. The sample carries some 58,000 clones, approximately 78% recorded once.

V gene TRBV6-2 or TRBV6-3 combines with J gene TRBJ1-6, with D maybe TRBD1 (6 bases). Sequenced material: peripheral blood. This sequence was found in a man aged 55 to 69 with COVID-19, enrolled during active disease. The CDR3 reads CASSYPIRGWNSPLHF. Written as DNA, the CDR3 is TGTGCCAGCAGTTACCCAATAAGGGGGTGGAATTCACCCCTCCACTTT.